This TCR beta chain emerged from a study of cytomegalovirus exposure and HLA in healthy donors. Notes on this clone: Its target is not known.

Study-level findings and limits: Immune exposure information available was restricted to CMV serostatus. Cytomegalovirus association was listed for about 170 TCR beta chains. Later analysis suggested links between common viral pathogens and several top significant clusters.

60 Vbeta and 13 Jbeta primers were used in PCR. Here immunoSEQ multiplex PCR was the method, and the copy in TCRdb shows in-frame clones only, minus some. Among about 50,000 clones listed, less than 85% were seen once. Germline V gene sequence: CDR1 MDHEN, CDR2 SYDVKM. V was pared by 5 bases and J by 3 bases, with 5 bases of the junction left unmatched. The CDR3 loop spans 17 amino acids. This TCR was sampled from a man younger than 45 in good health and CMV-seropositive. This chain connects TRBV28 to TRBJ2-6; 12 bases align to TRBD1. The sample comprised PBMCs. The CDR3 loop is CASSGTGGVVGANVLTF. CDR3 in DNA: TGTGCCAGCAGTGGGACAGGGGGCGTGGTTGGGGCCAACGTCCTGACTTTC.